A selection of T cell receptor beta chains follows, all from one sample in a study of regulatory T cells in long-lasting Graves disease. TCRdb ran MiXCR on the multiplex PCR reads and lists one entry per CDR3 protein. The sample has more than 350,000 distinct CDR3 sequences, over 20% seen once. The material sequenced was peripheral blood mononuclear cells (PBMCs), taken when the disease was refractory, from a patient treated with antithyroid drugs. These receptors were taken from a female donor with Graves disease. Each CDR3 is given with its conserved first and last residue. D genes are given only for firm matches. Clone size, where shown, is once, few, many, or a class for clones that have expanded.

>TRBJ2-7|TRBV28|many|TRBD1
CASRDRGEPSYEQYF
TGTGCCAGCCGGGACAGGGGCGAACCTTCCTACGAGCAGTACTTC
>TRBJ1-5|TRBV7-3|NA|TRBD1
CASSFDRAGQPQHF
TGTGCCAGCAGCTTCGACAGGGCAGGTCAGCCCCAGCATTTT
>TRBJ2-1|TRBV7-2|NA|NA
CASSWSPTGEQFF
TGTGCCAGCAGCTGGAGCCCCACAGGGGAGCAGTTCTTC
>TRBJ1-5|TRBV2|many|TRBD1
CASIQGENQPQHF
TGTGCCAGCATCCAGGGGGAAAATCAGCCCCAGCATTTT
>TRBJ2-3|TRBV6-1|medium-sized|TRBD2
CASSEGAGGTDTQYF
TGTGCCAGCAGTGAAGGGGCGGGAGGCACAGATACGCAGTATTTT
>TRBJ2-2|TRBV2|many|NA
CASMGGQDTTGELFF
TGTGCCAGCATGGGGGGGCAAGACACCACCGGGGAGCTGTTTTTT
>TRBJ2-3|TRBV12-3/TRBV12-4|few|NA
CASTLGGTDTQYF
TGTGCCAGCACCCTGGGGGGCACAGATACGCAGTATTTT
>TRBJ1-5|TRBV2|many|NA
CASSPTGNNQPQHF
TGTGCCAGCAGTCCGACAGGCAACAATCAGCCCCAGCATTTT
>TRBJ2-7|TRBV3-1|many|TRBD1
CASSQLGTGGFYEQYF
TGTGCCAGCAGCCAATTGGGGACAGGGGGCTTCTACGAGCAGTACTTC
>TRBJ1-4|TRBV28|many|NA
CASSPGTHVEKLFF
TGTGCCAGCAGTCCCGGGACACACGTGGAAAAACTGTTTTTT
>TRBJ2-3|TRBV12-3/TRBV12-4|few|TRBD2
CASRPPTPWTSRISTDTQYF
TGTGCCAGCAGACCACCCACCCCCTGGACTAGCCGGATCAGTACAGATACGCAGTATTTT
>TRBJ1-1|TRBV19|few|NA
CASSIQGLETEAFF
TGTGCCAGTAGTATTCAAGGGCTGGAGACTGAAGCTTTCTTT
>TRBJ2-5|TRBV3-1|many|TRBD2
CASSPPGAGVKETQYF
TGTGCCAGCAGCCCCCCGGGAGCGGGAGTAAAAGAGACCCAGTACTTC
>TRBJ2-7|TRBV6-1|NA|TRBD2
CASSETIAGASYEQYF
TGTGCCAGCAGTGAAACTATAGCGGGAGCGTCCTACGAGCAGTACTTC
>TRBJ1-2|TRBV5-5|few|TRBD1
CASSAGQPNYGYTF
TGTGCCAGCAGCGCGGGACAGCCTAACTATGGCTACACCTTC
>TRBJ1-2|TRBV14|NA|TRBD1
CASSSISGTGGYGYTF
TGTGCCAGCAGCTCAATCTCCGGGACAGGGGGCTATGGCTACACCTTC
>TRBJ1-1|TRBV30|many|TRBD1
CAWSPQGATEAFF
TGTGCCTGGAGCCCACAGGGGGCCACTGAAGCTTTCTTT
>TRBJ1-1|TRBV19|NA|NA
CASLEGNTEAFF
TGTGCCAGCTTAGAGGGGAACACTGAAGCTTTCTTT
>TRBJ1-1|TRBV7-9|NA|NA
CASSSQRDIRGAFF
TGTGCCAGCAGCTCCCAACGGGACATCCGGGGGGCTTTCTTT
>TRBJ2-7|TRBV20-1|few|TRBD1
CSAGDRVGDDEQYF
TGCAGTGCTGGGGACAGGGTCGGCGACGACGAGCAGTACTTC
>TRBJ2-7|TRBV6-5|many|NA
CASSYSPSGYEQYF
TGTGCCAGCAGTTACTCTCCCAGCGGCTACGAGCAGTACTTC
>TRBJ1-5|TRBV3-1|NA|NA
CASSQYIGSNQPQHF
TGTGCCAGCAGCCAATACATCGGGAGCAATCAGCCCCAGCATTTT
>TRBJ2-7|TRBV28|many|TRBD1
CASSLASGTGGYEQYF
TGTGCCAGCAGTTTGGCATCCGGGACAGGGGGGTACGAGCAGTACTTC
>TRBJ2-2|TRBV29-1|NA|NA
CSVEMTLNTGELFF
TGCAGCGTTGAAATGACACTGAACACCGGGGAGCTGTTTTTT
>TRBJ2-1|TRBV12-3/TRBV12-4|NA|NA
CASRLTGKSRNEQFF
TGTGCCAGCAGACTGACGGGGAAGTCGCGCAATGAGCAGTTCTTC
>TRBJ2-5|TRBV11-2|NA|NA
CAGSPGQGGWGLQETQYF
TGTGCCGGCAGCCCCGGACAGGGAGGGTGGGGGTTGCAAGAGACCCAGTACTTC
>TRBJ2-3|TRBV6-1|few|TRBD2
CASRRGSGSPDTQYF
TGTGCCAGCAGGCGGGGAAGCGGGAGCCCAGATACGCAGTATTTT
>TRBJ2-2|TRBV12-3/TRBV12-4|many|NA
CASRKRVTGELFF
TGTGCCAGCAGAAAACGGGTAACCGGGGAGCTGTTTTTT
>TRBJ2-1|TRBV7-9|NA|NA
CASSFSHLGGQDEQFF
TGTGCTAGCAGCTTCTCCCACTTGGGAGGTCAGGATGAGCAGTTCTTC
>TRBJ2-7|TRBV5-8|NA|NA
CVSSIPSGASYEQYF
TGTGTCAGCAGCATCCCGTCGGGAGCGAGCTACGAGCAGTACTTC
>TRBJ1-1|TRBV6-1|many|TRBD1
CASRLTGSTEAFF
TGTGCCAGCAGATTGACAGGGAGCACTGAAGCTTTCTTT
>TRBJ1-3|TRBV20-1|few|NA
CSAIPQGSGNTIYF
TGCAGTGCTATACCACAGGGCTCTGGAAACACCATATATTTT
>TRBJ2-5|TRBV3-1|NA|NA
CASSQISTDLQETQYF
TGTGCCAGCAGCCAGATTAGCACCGACTTACAAGAGACCCAGTACTTC
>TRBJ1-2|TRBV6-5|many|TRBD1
CASSYSRTGFNYGYTF
TGTGCCAGCAGTTACTCCCGGACAGGATTTAACTATGGCTACACCTTC
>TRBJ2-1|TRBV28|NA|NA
CASTNVRGAGNEQFF
TGTGCCAGCACCAACGTACGGGGCGCGGGTAATGAGCAGTTCTTC
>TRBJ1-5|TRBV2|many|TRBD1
CASRDRDNQPQHF
TGTGCCAGCAGGGACAGGGACAATCAGCCCCAGCATTTT
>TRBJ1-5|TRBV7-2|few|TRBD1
CASSLDPGGRSQPQHF
TGTGCCAGCAGCTTAGATCCAGGGGGTAGGAGTCAGCCCCAGCATTTT
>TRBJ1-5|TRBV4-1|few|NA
CASSQDSGRGGNQPQHF
TGCGCCAGCAGCCAAGATTCAGGCAGGGGAGGCAATCAGCCCCAGCATTTT
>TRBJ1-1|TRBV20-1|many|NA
CSARESGRSLPEAFF
TGCAGTGCTAGAGAATCCGGCAGGAGCCTCCCGGAAGCTTTCTTT
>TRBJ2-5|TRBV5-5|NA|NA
CASSLDGVSPSVYF
TGTGCCAGCAGCTTGGACGGGGTCAGCCCCTCTGTGTACTTC